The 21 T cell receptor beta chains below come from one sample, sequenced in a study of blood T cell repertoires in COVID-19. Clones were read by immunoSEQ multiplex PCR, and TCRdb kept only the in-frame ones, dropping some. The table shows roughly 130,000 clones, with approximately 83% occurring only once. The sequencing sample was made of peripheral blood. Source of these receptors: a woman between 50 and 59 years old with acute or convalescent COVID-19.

CDR3 sequence: CATPSGRQGDYEQYF. The CDR3 DNA follows: TGTGCCACCCCATCAGGCAGACAGGGCGATTACGAGCAGTACTTC. J is TRBJ2-7 and V is TRBV6-5, with 7 nucleotides matching TRBD1. The ends lost 10 bases at V and 4 bases at J; junction bases unmatched: 16. This CDR3 is built from 15 residues. Germline CDR1 MNHEY, CDR2 SVGAGI.

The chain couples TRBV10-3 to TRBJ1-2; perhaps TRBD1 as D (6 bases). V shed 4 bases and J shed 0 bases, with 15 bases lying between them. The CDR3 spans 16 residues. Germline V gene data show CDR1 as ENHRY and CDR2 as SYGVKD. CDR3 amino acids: CAISVSGTGSNYGYTF. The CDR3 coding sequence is TGTGCCATCAGTGTGTCTGGAACAGGGTCTAACTATGGCTACACCTTC.

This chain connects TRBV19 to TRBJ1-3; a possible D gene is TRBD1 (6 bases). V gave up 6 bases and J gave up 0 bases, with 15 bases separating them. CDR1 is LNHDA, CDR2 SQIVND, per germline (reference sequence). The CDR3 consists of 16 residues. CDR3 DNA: TGTGCCAGTAGCCGGACAGCCATGAACTCTGGAAACACCATATATTTT. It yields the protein CASSRTAMNSGNTIYF.

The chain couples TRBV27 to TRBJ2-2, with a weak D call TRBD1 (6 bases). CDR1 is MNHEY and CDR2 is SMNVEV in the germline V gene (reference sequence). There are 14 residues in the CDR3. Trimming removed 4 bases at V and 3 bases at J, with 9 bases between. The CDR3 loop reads CASSSTGYTGELFF. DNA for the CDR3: TGTGCCAGCAGTTCAACAGGGTACACCGGGGAGCTGTTTTTT.

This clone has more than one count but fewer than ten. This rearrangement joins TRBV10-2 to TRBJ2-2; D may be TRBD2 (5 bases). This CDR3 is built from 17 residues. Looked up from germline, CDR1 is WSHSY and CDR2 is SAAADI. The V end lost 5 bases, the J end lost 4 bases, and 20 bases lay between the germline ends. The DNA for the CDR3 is TGCGCCAGCAGTATAGCAGGTTCTAGCATGGCCACCGGGGAGCTGTTTTTT. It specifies CASSIAGSSMATGELFF.

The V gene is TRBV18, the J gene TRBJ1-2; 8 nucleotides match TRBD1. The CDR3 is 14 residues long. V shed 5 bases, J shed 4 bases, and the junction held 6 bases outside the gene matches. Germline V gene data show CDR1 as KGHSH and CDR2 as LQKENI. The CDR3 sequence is CASSGDRIVYGYTF. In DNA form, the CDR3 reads TGTGCCAGCTCAGGGGACAGGATTGTCTATGGCTACACCTTC.

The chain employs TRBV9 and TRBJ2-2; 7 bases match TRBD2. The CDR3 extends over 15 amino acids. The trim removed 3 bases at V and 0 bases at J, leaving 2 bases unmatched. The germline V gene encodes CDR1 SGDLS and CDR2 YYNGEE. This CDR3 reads CASSALASNTGELFF. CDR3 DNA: TGTGCCAGCAGCGCACTAGCGTCGAACACCGGGGAGCTGTTTTTT.

CDR3 bases: TGTGCCAGCAGTGTCCGAACAGGGCCTGGGGCCAACGTCCTGACTTTC. This encodes CASSVRTGPGANVLTF. This chain links TRBV6-1 with TRBJ2-6, with a weak D call TRBD1 (6 bases). V dropped 4 bases and J dropped 2 bases, with 12 bases sitting between them. CDR3 length: 16 amino acids. Looked up from germline, CDR1 is MNHNS and CDR2 is SASEGT.

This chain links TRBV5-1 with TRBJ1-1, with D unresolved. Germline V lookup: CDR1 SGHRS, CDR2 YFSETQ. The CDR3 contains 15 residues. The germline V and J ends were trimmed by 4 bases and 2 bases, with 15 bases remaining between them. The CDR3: CASSPSTGSNTEAFF. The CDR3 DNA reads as TGCGCCAGCAGCCCTTCGACGGGGTCTAACACTGAAGCTTTCTTT.

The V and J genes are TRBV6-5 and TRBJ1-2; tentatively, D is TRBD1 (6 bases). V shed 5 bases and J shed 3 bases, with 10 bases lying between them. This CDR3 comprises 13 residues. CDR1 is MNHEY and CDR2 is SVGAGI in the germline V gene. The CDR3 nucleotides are TGTGCCAGCAGTCGACAGGCCGACTATGGCTACACCTTC. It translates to CASSRQADYGYTF.

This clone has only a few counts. The CDR3 DNA reads TGTGCCAGCAGCCAACTACCACCTGGACTGATCTCTGGGGCCAACGTCCTGACTTTC. Translated, it gives CASSQLPPGLISGANVLTF. The chain has TRBV14 and TRBJ2-6; the D gene is possibly TRBD2 (5 bases). This CDR3 has 19 amino acids. With 2 bases removed from V and 0 bases from J, the gap between germline ends came to 17 bases. CDR1 SGHDN and CDR2 FVKESK come from the germline V gene.

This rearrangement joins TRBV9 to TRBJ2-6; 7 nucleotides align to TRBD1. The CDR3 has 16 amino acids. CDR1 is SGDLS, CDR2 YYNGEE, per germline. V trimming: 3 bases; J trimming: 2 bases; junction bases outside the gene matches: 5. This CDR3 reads CASSAGGQAGANVLTF. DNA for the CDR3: TGTGCCAGCAGCGCTGGAGGACAGGCTGGGGCCAACGTCCTGACTTTC.

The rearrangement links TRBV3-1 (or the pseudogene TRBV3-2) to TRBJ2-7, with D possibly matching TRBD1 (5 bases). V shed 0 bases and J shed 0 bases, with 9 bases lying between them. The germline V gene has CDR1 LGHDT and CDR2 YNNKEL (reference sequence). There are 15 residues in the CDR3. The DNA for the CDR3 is TGTGCCAGCAGCCAAGAGGTTGGACACTCCTACGAGCAGTACTTC. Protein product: CASSQEVGHSYEQYF.

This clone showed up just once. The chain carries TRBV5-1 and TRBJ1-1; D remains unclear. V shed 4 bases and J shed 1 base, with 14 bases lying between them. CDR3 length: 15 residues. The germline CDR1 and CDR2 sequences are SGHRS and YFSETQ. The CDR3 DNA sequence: TGCGCCAGCAGCCCCATGGGAGGTGCGAACACTGAAGCTTTCTTT. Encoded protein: CASSPMGGANTEAFF.

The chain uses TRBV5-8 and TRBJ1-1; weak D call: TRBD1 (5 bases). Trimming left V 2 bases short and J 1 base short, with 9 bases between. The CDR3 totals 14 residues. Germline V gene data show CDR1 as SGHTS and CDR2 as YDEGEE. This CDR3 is CASSLRQGNTEAFF. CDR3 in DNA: TGTGCCAGCAGCTTACGGCAGGGGAACACTGAAGCTTTCTTT.

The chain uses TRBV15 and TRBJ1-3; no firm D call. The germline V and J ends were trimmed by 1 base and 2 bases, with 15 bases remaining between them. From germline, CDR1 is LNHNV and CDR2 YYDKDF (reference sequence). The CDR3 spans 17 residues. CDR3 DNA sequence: TGTGCCACCAGCAGAGCCGCCTCATATGTAGCTGGAAACACCATATATTTT. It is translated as CATSRAASYVAGNTIYF.

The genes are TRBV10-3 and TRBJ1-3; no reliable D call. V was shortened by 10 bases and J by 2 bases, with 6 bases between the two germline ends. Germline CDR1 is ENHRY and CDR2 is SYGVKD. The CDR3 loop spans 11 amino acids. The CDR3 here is CATAPGNTIYF. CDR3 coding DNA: TGTGCCACTGCGCCTGGAAACACCATATATTTT.

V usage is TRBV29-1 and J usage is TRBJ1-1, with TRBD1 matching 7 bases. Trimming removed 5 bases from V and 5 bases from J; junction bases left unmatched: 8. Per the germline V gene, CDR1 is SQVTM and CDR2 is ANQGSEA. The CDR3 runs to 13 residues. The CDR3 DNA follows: TGCAGCGTTCCCGGACAGGTGGATACTGAAGCTTTCTTT. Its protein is CSVPGQVDTEAFF.

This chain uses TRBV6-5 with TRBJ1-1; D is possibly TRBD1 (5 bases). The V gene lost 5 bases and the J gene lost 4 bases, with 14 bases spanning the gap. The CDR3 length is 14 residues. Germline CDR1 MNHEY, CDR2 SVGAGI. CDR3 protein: CASSPSGILTEAFF. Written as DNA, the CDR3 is TGTGCCAGCAGTCCTTCAGGGATTCTCACTGAAGCTTTCTTT.

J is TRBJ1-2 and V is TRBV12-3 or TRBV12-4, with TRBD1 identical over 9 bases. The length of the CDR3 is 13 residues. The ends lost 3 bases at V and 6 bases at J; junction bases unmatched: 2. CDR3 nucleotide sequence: TGTGCCAGCAGTTTGGGACAGGGTGATGGCTACACCTTC. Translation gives CASSLGQGDGYTF.

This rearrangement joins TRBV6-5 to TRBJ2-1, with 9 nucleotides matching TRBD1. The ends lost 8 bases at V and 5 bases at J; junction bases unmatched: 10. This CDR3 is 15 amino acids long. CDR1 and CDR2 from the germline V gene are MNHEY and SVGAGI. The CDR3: CASFAPGQGNNEQFF. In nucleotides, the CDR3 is TGTGCCAGCTTCGCTCCGGGACAGGGAAACAATGAGCAGTTCTTC.